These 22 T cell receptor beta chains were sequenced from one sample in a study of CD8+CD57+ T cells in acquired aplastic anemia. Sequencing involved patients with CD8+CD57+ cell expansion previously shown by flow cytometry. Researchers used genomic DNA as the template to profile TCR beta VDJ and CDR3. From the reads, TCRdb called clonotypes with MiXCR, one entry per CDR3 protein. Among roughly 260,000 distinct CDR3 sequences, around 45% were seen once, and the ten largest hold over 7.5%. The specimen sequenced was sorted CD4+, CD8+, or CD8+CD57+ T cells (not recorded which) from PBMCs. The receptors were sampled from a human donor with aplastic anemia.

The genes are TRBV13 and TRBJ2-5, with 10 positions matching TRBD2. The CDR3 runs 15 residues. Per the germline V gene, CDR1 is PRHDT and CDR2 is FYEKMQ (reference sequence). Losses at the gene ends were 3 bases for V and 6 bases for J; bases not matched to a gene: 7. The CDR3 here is CASSFGASGGQTQYF. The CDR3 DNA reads TGTGCCAGCAGCTTTGGGGCTAGCGGGGGCCAGACCCAGTACTTC.

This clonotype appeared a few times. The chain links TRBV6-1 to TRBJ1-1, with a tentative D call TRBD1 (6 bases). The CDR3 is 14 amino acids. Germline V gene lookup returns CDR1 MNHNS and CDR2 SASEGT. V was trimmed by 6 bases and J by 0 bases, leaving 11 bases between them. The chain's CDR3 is CASREQGLNTEAFF. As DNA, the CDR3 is TGTGCCAGCAGAGAACAGGGATTGAACACTGAAGCTTTCTTT.

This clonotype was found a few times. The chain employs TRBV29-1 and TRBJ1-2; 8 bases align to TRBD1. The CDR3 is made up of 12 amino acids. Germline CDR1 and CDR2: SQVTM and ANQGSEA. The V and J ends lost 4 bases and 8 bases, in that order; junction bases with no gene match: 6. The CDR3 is CSVGQGATGYTF. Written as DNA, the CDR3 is TGCAGCGTTGGGCAGGGGGCGACCGGCTACACCTTC.

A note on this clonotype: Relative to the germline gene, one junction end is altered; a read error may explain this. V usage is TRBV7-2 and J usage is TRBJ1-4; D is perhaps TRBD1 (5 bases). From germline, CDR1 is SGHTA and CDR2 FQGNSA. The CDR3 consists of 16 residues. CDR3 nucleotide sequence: TGTGCCGGCAGCTTAGCCCAGGGAGAGATAAATGAAAAGCTGTTTTTT. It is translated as CAGSLAQGEINEKLFF.

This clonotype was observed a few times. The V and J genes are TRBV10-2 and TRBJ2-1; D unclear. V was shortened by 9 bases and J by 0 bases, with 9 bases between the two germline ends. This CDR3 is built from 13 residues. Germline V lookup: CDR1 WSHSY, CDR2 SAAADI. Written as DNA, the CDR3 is TGCGCCAGTGGGGATTCCTCCTACAATGAGCAGTTCTTC. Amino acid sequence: CASGDSSYNEQFF.

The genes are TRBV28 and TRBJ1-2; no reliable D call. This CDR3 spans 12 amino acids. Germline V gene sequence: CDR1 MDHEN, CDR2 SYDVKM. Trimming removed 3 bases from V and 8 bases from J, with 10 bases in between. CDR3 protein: CASSFGLWGYTF. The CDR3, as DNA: TGTGCCAGCAGTTTCGGGCTATGGGGCTACACCTTC.

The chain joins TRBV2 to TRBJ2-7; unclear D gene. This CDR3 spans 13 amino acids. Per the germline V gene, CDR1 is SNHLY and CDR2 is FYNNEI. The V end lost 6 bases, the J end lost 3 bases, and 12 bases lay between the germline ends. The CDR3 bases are TGTGCCAGCAGCGAATCTTGGGGCTACGAGCAGTACTTC. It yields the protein CASSESWGYEQYF.

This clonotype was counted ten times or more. The CDR3 DNA sequence: TGTGCCATCAGTGAAATGGCGGGAGATCACACCGGGGAGCTGTTTTTT. Its protein is CAISEMAGDHTGELFF. This chain links TRBV10-3 with TRBJ2-2; 7 positions match TRBD2. Germline V gene lookup returns CDR1 ENHRY and CDR2 SYGVKD. Trimming cost V 3 bases and J 3 bases; bases outside gene matches: 7. This CDR3 comprises 16 residues.

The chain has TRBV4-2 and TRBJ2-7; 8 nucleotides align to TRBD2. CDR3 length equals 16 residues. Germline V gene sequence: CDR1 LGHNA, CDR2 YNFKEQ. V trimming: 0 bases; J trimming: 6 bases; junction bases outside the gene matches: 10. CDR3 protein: CASSQDNAGGMGEQYF. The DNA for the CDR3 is TGTGCCAGCAGCCAAGATAACGCGGGGGGAATGGGCGAGCAGTACTTC.

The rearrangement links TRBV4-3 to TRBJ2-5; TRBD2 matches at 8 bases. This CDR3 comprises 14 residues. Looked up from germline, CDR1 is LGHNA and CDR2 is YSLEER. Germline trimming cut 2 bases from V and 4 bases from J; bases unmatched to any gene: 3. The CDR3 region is CASSQSGGGETQYF. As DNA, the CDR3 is TGCGCCAGCAGCCAATCGGGAGGGGGAGAGACCCAGTACTTC.

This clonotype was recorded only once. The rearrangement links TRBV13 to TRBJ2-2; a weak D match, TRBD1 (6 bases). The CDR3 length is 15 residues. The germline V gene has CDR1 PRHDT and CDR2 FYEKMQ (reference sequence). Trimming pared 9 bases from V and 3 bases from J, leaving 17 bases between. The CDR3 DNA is TGTGCCAGTGGGGGCAGGGGTGGCTACACCGGGGAGCTGTTTTTT. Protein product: CASGGRGGYTGELFF.

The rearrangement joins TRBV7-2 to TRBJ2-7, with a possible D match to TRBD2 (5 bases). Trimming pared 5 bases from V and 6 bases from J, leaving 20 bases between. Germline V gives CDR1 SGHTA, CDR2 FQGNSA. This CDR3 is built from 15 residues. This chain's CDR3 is CASSVDAHSGSEQYF. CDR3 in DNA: TGTGCCAGCAGCGTAGACGCCCACTCGGGGTCCGAGCAGTACTTC.

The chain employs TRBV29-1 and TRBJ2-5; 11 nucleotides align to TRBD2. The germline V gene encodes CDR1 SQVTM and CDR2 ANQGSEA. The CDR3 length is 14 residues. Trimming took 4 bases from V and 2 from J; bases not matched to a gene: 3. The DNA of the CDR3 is TGCAGCGTTGCTCTAGCGGGGGGACAAGAGACCCAGTACTTC. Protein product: CSVALAGGQETQYF.

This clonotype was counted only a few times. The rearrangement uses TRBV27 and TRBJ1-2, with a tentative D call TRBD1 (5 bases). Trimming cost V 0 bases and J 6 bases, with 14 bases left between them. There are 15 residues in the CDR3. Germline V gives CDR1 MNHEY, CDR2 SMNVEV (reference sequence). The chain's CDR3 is CASSLSRQGIHGYTF. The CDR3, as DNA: TGTGCCAGCAGTTTATCGAGGCAGGGTATCCATGGCTACACCTTC.

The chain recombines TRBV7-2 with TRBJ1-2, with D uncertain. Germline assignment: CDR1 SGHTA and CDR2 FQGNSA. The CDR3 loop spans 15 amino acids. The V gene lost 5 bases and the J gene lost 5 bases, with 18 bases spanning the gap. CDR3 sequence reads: CASSKGGPTNYGYTF. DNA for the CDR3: TGTGCCAGCAGCAAGGGAGGGCCGACCAATTATGGCTACACCTTC. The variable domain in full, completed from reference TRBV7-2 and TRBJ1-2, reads GAGVSQSPSNKVTEKGKDVELRCDPISGHTALYWYRQSLGQGLEFLIYFQGNSAPDKSGLPSDRFSAERTGGSVSTLTIQRTQQEDSAVYLCASSKGGPTNYGYTFGSGTRLTVV.

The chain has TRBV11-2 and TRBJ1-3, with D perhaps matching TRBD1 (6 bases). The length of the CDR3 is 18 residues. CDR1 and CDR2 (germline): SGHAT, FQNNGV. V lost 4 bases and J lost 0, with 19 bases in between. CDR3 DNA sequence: TGTGCCAGCAGCTCAAGAGGGGGACCGCTGCGCTCTGGAAACACCATATATTTT. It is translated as CASSSRGGPLRSGNTIYF.

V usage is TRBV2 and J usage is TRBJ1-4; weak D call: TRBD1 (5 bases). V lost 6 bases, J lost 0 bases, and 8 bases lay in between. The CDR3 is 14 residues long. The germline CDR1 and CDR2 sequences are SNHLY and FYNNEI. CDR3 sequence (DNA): TGTGCCAGCAGGCTACAGGCAACTAATGAAAAACTGTTTTTT. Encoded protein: CASRLQATNEKLFF.

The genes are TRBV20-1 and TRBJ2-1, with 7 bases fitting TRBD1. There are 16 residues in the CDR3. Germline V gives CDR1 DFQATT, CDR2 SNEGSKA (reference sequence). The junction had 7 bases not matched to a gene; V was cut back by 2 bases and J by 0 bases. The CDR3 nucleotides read TGCAGTGCTAGACCCGGACAGGCTAGCTCCTACAATGAGCAGTTCTTC. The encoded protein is CSARPGQASSYNEQFF.

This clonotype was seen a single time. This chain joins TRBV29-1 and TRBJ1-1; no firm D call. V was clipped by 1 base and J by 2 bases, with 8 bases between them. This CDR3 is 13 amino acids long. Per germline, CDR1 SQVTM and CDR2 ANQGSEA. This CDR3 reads CSVEGVLNTEAFF. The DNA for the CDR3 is TGCAGCGTTGAAGGGGTCTTAAACACTGAAGCTTTCTTT.

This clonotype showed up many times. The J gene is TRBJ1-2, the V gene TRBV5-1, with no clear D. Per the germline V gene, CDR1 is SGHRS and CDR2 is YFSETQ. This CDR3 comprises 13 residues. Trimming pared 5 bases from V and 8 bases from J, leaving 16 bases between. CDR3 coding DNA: TGCGCCAGCAGTTTTGGTCCCCGCCCCGGCTACACCTTC. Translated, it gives CASSFGPRPGYTF.

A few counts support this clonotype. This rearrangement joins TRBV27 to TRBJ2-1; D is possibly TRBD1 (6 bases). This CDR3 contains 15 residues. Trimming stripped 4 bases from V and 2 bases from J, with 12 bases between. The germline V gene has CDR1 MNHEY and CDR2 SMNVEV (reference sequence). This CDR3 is CASSSRQDTYNEQFF. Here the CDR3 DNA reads TGTGCCAGCAGTTCCCGACAGGACACCTACAATGAGCAGTTCTTC.

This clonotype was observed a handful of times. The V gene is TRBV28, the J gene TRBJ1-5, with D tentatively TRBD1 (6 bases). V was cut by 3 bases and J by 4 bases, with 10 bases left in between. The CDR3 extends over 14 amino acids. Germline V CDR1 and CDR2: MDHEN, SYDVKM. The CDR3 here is CASSLDRINQPQHF. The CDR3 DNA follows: TGTGCCAGCAGTTTGGACAGAATAAATCAGCCCCAGCATTTT.